Sequencing of this T cell receptor (beta chain) was carried out in a study of a mutant IDH1 vaccine in newly diagnosed glioma (dated by TCRdb to the early 2020s). Regarding the research as a whole: Eight vaccinations were administered to patients in weeks 1, 3, 5, 7, 11, 15, 19 and 23, corresponding to visits V03 through V10. Before enrollment, most patients had been given radiochemotherapy with temozolomide as standard therapy, while the rest had received either radiotherapy alone or temozolomide alone. Peripheral blood samples were drawn at six visits, namely V03 (baseline), V05, V07, V10, V12 and V13. Vaccination was initiated 4-6 weeks after radiotherapy alone, or concurrently with temozolomide cycles in the chemotherapy-containing groups. For exploratory analyses, about two dozen treated patients had longitudinal TCRB deep sequencing done wherever samples were available. Of the 25 to 35 patients who were treated, approximately 60% were male and roughly 40% were female, and the mean age was about 40 years.

Trimming at the junction amounts to 8 bases on V and 1 base on J, and the germline ends lie 23 bases apart. The CDR3 starts with the cysteine, ends with the phenylalanine, and has 17 residues. Solely the CDR3 DNA is kept, with 51 bases framed from the first base. The germline V gene specifies SGHNT as CDR1 and YENEEA as CDR2. A note on this clone: The antigen it recognizes is unknown. No base quality information exists; no much larger clone differs at one position.

Library preparation employed the immunoSEQ multiplex PCR assay. The hsTCRB Kit was used according to the manufacturer's protocol to amplify rearranged TCR beta chain sequences. An Illumina MiSeq was used to sequence the TCRB libraries. The authors' analysis ran thus. The proprietary platform of the kit vendor was used for demultiplexing, trimming and gene mapping. Here the immuneACCESS table is served through TCRdb, limited to in-frame sequences with V and J called. Missing clones are a known gap in these copies; in checked studies unresolved V genes cover under half, and the rest lacks a known reason. The D gene and trimming were derived from the DNA, and the V and J assignments and clone size from that table. The sample table lists about 24,000 clones, 79% of them with a count of one. Jointly, the top ten make up 7% to 9% of the sample. Study-wide findings and limitations: Immune responses induced by the vaccine were seen in 90% to 95% of patients across multiple MHC alleles. The authors noted that analyses of patient blood samples could not be reproduced because of sample limitations. Pseudoprogression appeared unrelated to alterations in the top peripheral T cell clonotypes detected by TCRB sequencing. Selection of PBMC samples for TCRB deep sequencing was based on availability.

This specimen's time point label, per the study, means: week 11, during vaccination. A 20-mer mutant IDH1 peptide at 300 micrograms in Montanide made up each vaccine dose, which was injected subcutaneously together with topical imiquimod. All donors had newly diagnosed IDH1-mutant astrocytomas of WHO grade 3 or 4 that showed loss of nuclear ATRX. The samples were drawn from NOA16, a multicentre, single-arm, open-label phase I trial in Germany that tested a mutant IDH1 peptide vaccine in humans for the first time. Genomic DNA for TCRB sequencing was extracted from EDTA blood using the DNeasy Blood and Tissue Kit.

The source of this sequence is a man aged 35-49 years with glioma. The material sequenced was PBMCs, taken from a glioma patient whose treatment included an IDH1 peptide vaccine. Here the chain combines TRBV11-3 and TRBJ1-1, with TRBD1 as a weak D call on 5 bases. The CDR3 reads CASAQGSLNKRNTEAFF. The DNA reads as follows: TGTGCCAGCGCCCAGGGTTCCTTAAACAAGAGGAACACTGAAGCTTTCTTT. With all but the CDR3 taken from the reference TRBV11-3 and TRBJ1-1 genes, the full variable domain is: EAGVVQSPRYKIIEKKQPVAFWCNPISGHNTLYWYLQNLGQGPELLIRYENEEAVDDSQLPKDRFSAERLKGVDSTLKIQPAELGDSAVYLCASAQGSLNKRNTEAFFGQGTRLTVV.